Below, 9 T cell receptor beta chains from the same sample are listed, as sequenced in a study of glioma-infiltrating T cells after dendritic cell vaccination. Regarding time point: after dendritic cell vaccination, including at tumor progression/relapse. This table comes from immunoSEQ multiplex PCR, and its TCRdb copy is limited to in-frame clones, with some not included. The sample holds approximately 85,000 clones; 75% to 90% are singletons and the top ten take over 6.5%. Sequenced here: blood, sampled after dendritic cell vaccination. The source is a human donor with glioblastoma.

The chain uses TRBV6-5 and TRBJ2-7, with 11 bases identical to TRBD2. Germline V gives CDR1 MNHEY, CDR2 SVGAGI. Losses at the gene ends were 6 bases for V and 2 bases for J; bases not matched to a gene: 3. CDR3 length: 14 amino acids. CDR3 nucleotides: TGTGCCAGCAGCTCGACTAGCGGGACCTACGAGCAGTACTTC. It encodes CASSSTSGTYEQYF.

This chain connects TRBV27 to TRBJ1-2; 8 positions agree with TRBD1. V was clipped by 2 bases and J by 6 bases; unmatched bases: 5. Germline-derived CDR1 and CDR2 are MNHEY and SMNVEV (reference sequence). This CDR3 is built from 14 residues. The CDR3 DNA reads TGTGCCAGCAGTTTACAGTCGGGACAGGATGGCTACACCTTC. Translated: CASSLQSGQDGYTF.

The chain is built from TRBV25-1 and TRBJ2-2; no definite D call. Germline values: CDR1 MGHDK, CDR2 SYGVNS. V was trimmed by 2 bases and J by 2 bases, leaving 9 bases between them. CDR3 size: 15 residues. Here the CDR3 reads CASSEAATNTGELFF. The CDR3 DNA follows: TGTGCCAGCAGTGAAGCCGCGACTAACACCGGGGAGCTGTTTTTT.

The chain links TRBV5-6 to TRBJ2-3; D may be TRBD2 (6 bases). Germline lookup yields CDR1 SGHDT and CDR2 YYEEEE. The CDR3 is 15 amino acids. Between the trimmed V and J ends, which lost 3 bases and 0 bases, there was a span of 11 bases. For the CDR3, the DNA is TGTGCCAGCAGCTATGGCGGGGCTAGCACAGATACGCAGTATTTT. Its protein product is CASSYGGASTDTQYF.

The rearrangement uses TRBV5-6 and TRBJ2-1; 7 bases align to TRBD1. V lost 0 bases to trimming and J lost 0 bases; unmatched junction nucleotides: 0. The CDR3 is 15 amino acids. Per the germline V gene, CDR1 is SGHDT and CDR2 is YYEEEE. DNA of the CDR3: TGTGCCAGCAGCTTGGACAGGGGCTCCTACAATGAGCAGTTCTTC. Amino acid sequence: CASSLDRGSYNEQFF. Drawing the rest from reference TRBV5-6 and TRBJ2-1, the complete variable domain is DAGVTQSPTHLIKTRGQQVTLRCSPKSGHDTVSWYQQALGQGPQFIFQYYEEEERQRGNFPDRFSGHQFPNYSSELNVNALLLGDSALYLCASSLDRGSYNEQFFGPGTRLTVL.

The chain recombines TRBV7-2 with TRBJ1-4; D uncertain. The CDR3 length is 14 residues. CDR1 and CDR2 from the germline V gene are SGHTA and FQGNSA. V dropped 5 bases and J dropped 2 bases, with 9 bases sitting between them. The CDR3, as DNA: TGTGCCAGCAGCCCCGGTGTGACTAATGAAAAACTGTTTTTT. Encoded protein: CASSPGVTNEKLFF.

The CDR3 DNA reads TGCGCCAGCAGCCAAGATACCGCACAGTTTAACACTGAAGCTTTCTTT. Amino acids: CASSQDTAQFNTEAFF. The J gene is TRBJ1-1, the V gene TRBV4-3; unclear D gene. Germline CDR1 is LGHNA and CDR2 is YSLEER. This CDR3 spans 16 amino acids. V lost 0 bases, J lost 2 bases, and 13 bases lay in between.

This chain links TRBV27 with TRBJ2-3; 9 bases are shared with TRBD1. Unmatched junction bases numbered 8, after V lost 6 bases and J lost 4 bases. Germline assignment: CDR1 MNHEY and CDR2 SMNVEV (reference sequence). This CDR3 has 15 amino acids. DNA of the CDR3: TGTGCCAGCAGCTACGGGACAGGGAGGTCAGATACGCAGTATTTT. Protein product: CASSYGTGRSDTQYF.

The rearrangement uses TRBV7-3 and TRBJ2-3; 9 bases fit TRBD2. This CDR3 spans 15 amino acids. The ends lost 5 bases at V and 0 bases at J; junction bases unmatched: 3. Germline CDR1 is SGHTA and CDR2 is FQGTGA. CDR3 DNA: TGTGCCAGCAGCCCAGGACTAGCGAGCACAGATACGCAGTATTTT. This translates into CASSPGLASTDTQYF.